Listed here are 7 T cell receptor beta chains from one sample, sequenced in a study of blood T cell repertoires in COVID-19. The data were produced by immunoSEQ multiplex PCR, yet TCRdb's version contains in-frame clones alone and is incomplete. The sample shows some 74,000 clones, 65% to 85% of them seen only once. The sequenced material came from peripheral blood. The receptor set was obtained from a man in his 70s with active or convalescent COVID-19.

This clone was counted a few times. The CDR3 is CASSYSRRNTEAFF. CDR3 DNA: TGTGCCAGCAGTTACTCTAGGAGGAACACTGAAGCTTTCTTT. The chain is built from TRBV6-5 and TRBJ1-1; D call uncertain. V was cut by 0 bases and J by 1 base, with 6 bases left in between. The germline CDR1 and CDR2 sequences are MNHEY and SVGAGI. CDR3 length: 14 amino acids.

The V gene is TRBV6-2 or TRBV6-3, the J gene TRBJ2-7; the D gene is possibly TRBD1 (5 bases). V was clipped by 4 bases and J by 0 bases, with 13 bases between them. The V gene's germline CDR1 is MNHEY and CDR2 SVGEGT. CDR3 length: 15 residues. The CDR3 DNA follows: TGTGCCAGCAGTTCCTACAGGCTAGACTCCTACGAGCAGTACTTC. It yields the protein CASSSYRLDSYEQYF.

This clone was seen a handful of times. Here the CDR3 DNA reads TGTGCCAGTAGTGTCGAGGGGGCGTCGGCTAACTATGGCTACACCTTC. Its protein is CASSVEGASANYGYTF. The chain is built from TRBV19 and TRBJ1-2; the match to TRBD1 covers 7 bases. J was trimmed by 0 bases and V by 5 bases; bases with no gene match: 9. Per the germline V gene, CDR1 is LNHDA and CDR2 is SQIVND (reference sequence). This CDR3 contains 16 residues.

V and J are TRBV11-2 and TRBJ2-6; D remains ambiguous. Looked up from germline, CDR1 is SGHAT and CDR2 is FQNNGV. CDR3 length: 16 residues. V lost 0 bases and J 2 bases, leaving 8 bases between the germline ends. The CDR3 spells CASSLDLVAGANVLTF. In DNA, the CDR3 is TGTGCCAGCAGCTTAGATCTGGTAGCTGGGGCCAACGTCCTGACTTTC.

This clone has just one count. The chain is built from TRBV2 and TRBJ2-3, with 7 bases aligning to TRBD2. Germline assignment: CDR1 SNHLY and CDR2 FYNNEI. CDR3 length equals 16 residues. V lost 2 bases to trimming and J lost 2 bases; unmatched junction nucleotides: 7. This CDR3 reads CASSEIAGVTTDTQYF. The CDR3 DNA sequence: TGTGCCAGCAGTGAAATAGCGGGCGTTACCACAGATACGCAGTATTTT.

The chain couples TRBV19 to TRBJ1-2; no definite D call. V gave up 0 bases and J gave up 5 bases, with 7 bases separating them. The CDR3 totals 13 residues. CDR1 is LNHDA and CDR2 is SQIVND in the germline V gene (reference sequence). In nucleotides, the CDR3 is TGTGCCAGTAGTATAGACCCGGGATATGGCTACACCTTC. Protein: CASSIDPGYGYTF. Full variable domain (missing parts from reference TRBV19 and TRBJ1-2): DGGITQSPKYLFRKEGQNVTLSCEQNLNHDAMYWYRQDPGQGLRLIYYSQIVNDFQKGDIAEGYSVSREKKESFPLTVTSAQKNPTAFYLCASSIDPGYGYTFGSGTRLTVV.

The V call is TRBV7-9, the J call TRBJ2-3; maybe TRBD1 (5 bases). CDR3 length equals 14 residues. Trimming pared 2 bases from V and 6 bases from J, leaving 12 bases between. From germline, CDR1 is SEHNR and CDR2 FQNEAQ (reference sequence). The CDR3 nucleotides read TGTGCCAGCAGCTTACAGGGATCCGGGGATACGCAGTATTTT. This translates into CASSLQGSGDTQYF.